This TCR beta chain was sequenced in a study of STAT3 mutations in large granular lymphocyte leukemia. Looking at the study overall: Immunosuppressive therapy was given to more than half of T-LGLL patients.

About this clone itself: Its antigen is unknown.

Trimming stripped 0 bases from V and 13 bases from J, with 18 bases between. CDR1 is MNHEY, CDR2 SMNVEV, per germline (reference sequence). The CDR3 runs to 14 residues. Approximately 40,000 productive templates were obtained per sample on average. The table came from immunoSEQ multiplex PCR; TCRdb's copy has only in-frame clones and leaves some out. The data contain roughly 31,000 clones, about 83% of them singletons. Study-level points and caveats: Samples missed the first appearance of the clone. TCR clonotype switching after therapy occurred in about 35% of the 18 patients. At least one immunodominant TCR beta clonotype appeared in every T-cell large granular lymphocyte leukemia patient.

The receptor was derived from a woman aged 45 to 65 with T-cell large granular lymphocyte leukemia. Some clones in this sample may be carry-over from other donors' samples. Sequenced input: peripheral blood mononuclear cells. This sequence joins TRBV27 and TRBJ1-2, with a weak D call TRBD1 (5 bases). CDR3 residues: CASSLSYSQGLATF. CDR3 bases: TGTGCCAGCAGTTTATCGTATTCTCAGGGCCTCGCCACCTTC.